This T cell receptor (beta chain) is drawn from a study of T cells in Graves' hyperthyroidism and ophthalmopathy. Broader study findings: Progression to ophthalmopathy was predicted a median of roughly 6.8 months early. Blood also showed most of the thyroid clonotypes that were expanded above 0.001. Ophthalmopathy was separated from stable hyperthyroidism by a 13 V-J model.

At least ten counts were recorded for this clonotype. Its target is not known. Patients were aged 18 to 65, had disease duration under 2 months, and had newly diagnosed hyperthyroidism. CDR3 size: 12 residues. The germline V gene encodes CDR1 SNHLY and CDR2 FYNNEI. Trimming took off 4 bases at V and 5 bases at J, with 5 bases between the two ends. TCR beta CDR3 region amplification was performed from RNA transcripts. First-round RT-PCR with HTBI primers amplified the TCR CDR3 region. MiXCR, run by TCRdb on the multiplex PCR reads, gives a single entry per CDR3 protein. In the table there are around 400,000 distinct CDR3 sequences, approximately 25% of which are singletons.

V usage is TRBV2 and J usage is TRBJ2-2; D uncertain. This receptor was identified in a man between 50 and 59 years old with Graves' hyperthyroidism. Sample: blood. In DNA, the CDR3 is TGTGCCAGCAGTGCTGGAACCGGGGAGCTGTTTTTT. Protein sequence: CASSAGTGELFF. Full variable domain (outside the CDR3, taken from reference TRBV2 and TRBJ2-2): EPEVTQTPSHQVTQMGQEVILRCVPISNHLYFYWYRQILGQKVEFLVSFYNNEISEKSEIFDDQFSVERPDGSNFTLKIRSTKLEDSAMYFCASSAGTGELFFGEGSRLTVL.